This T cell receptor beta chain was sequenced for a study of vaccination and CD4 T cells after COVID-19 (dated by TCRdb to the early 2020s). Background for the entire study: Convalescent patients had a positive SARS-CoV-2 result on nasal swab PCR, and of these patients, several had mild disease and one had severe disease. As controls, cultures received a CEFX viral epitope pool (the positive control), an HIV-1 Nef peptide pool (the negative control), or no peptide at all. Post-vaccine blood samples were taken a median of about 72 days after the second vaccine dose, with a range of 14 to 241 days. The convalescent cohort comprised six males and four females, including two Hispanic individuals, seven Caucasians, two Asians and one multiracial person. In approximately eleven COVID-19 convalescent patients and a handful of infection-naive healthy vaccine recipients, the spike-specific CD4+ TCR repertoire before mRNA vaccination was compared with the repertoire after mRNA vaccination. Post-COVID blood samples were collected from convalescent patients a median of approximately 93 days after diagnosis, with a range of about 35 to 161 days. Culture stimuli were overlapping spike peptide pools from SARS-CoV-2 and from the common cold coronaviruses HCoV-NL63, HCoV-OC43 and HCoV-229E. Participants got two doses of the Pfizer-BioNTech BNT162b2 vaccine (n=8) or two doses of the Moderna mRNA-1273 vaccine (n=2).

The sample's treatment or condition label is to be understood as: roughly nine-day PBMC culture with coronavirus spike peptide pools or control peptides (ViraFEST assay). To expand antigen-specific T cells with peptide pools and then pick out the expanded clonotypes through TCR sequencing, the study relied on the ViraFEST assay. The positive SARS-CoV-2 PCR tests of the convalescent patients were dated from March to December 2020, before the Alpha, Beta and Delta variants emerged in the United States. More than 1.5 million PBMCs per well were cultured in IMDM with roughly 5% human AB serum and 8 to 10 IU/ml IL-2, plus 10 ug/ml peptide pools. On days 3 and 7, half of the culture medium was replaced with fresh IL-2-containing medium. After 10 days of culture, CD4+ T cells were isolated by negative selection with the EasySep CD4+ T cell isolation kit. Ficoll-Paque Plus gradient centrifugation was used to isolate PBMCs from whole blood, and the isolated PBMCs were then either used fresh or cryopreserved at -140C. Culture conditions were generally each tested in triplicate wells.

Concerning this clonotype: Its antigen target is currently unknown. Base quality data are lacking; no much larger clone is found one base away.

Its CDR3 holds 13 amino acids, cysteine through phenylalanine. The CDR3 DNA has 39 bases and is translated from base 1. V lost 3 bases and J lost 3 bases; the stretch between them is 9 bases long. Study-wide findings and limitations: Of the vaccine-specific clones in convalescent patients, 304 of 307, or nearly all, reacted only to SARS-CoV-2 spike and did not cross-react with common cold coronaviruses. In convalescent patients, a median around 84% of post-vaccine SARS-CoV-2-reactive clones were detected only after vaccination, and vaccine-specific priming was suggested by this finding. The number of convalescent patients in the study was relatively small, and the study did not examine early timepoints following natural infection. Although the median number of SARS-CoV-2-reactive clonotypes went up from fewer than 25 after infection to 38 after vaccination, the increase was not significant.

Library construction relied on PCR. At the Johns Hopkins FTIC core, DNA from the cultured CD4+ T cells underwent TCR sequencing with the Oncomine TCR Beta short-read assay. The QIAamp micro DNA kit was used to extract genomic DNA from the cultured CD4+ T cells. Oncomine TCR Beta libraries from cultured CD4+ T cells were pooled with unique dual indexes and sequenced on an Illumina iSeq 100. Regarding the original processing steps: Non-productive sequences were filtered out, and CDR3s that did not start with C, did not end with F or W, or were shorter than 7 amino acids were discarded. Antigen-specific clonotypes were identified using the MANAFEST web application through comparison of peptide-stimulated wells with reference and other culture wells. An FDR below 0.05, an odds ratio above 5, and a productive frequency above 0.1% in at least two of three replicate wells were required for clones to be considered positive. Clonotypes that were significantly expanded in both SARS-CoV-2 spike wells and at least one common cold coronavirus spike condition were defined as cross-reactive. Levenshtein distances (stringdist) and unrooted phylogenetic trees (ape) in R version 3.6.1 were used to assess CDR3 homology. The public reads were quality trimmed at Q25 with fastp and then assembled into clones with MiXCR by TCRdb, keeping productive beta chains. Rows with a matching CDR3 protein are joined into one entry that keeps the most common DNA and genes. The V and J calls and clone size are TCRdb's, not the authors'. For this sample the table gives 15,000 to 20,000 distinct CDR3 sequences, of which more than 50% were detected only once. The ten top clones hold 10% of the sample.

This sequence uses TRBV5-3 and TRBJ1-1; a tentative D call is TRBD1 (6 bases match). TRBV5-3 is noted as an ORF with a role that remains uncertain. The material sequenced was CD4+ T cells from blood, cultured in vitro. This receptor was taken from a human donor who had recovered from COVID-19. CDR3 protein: CARSSGDDTEAFF. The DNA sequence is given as TGTGCCAGAAGCTCAGGGGATGACACTGAAGCTTTCTTT.